This TCR beta chain was captured in a study of CD8+CD57+ T cells in acquired aplastic anemia. Looking at the study overall: Sorted CD4+ and CD8+ cell DNA averaged about 3 ug. Findings of the study overall: A set of around 30 CD8+ CDR3 sequences was shared between patients and controls, and these sequences appeared highly expressed in patients.

Genomic DNA served as template for TCR beta VDJ and CDR3 profiling. TCRdb re-analysed the reads in MiXCR, keeping a single row per CDR3 protein. This table has 210,000 or so distinct CDR3 sequences, over 40% appearing once. For sequencing, patients were chosen who had shown expansion of CD8+CD57+ cells by flow cytometry. Every patient had severe acquired aplastic anemia. Therapy had not been given to patients before blood sampling. Comments on this clonotype: Its specificity is unknown.

CDR3 size: 14 residues. V trimming: 3 bases; J trimming: 1 base; junction bases outside the gene matches: 2. Germline loops: CDR1 LNHNV, CDR2 YYDKDF (reference sequence). The V and J genes are TRBV15 and TRBJ2-5; TRBD1 agrees at 7 bases. The sample comprised sorted CD4+, CD8+, or CD8+CD57+ T cells (not recorded which) from PBMCs. The receptor was derived from a human donor with aplastic anemia. The CDR3 protein is CATSRTGFQETQYF. The CDR3 DNA follows: TGTGCCACCAGCAGGACAGGGTTCCAAGAGACCCAGTACTTC.